The 26 T cell receptor beta chains presented below share a single source sample, sequenced in a study of blood T cell repertoires in COVID-19 (dated by TCRdb to the early 2020s). Receptors were amplified or captured by the immunoSEQ multiplex PCR assay. TCRdb carries this immuneACCESS record with in-frame sequences only. Its versions omit some clonotypes, under half of them owing to an unresolved V gene in the studies checked, with the rest unexplained. The sample yields 95,000 to 130,000 clones; 90% were counted once. The ten biggest clones cover about 1.9% of the sample. Sequenced material: peripheral blood. Source of these receptors: a human donor with active COVID-19. The donor label of this sample is uncertain.

This clone has just a few counts. The genes are TRBV6-6 and TRBJ2-7; 11 bases align to TRBD1. The trim removed 8 bases at V and 2 bases at J, leaving 5 bases unmatched. Germline V gene sequence: CDR1 MNHNY, CDR2 SVGAGI (reference sequence). The CDR3 totals 14 residues. In nucleotides, the CDR3 is TGTGCCAGCCAGGACAGGGGGCCCGCCTACGAGCAGTACTTC. Encoded protein: CASQDRGPAYEQYF.

This clone was observed once. The chain uses TRBV19 and TRBJ1-1; 8 bases fit TRBD1. Germline CDR1 LNHDA, CDR2 SQIVND (reference sequence). V lost 2 bases to trimming and J lost 2 bases; unmatched junction nucleotides: 13. CDR3 size: 18 residues. CDR3 sequence (DNA): TGTGCCAGTAGTATATCTGGACAGGGAGCCTCATTTAACACTGAAGCTTTCTTT. Encoded protein: CASSISGQGASFNTEAFF.

This clone appeared once. The chain has TRBV19 and TRBJ2-7; possibly TRBD2 for D (5 bases). This CDR3 spans 18 amino acids. The germline CDR1 and CDR2 sequences are LNHDA and SQIVND (reference sequence). The V end lost 3 bases, the J end lost 1 base, and 22 bases lay between the germline ends. The CDR3 loop is CASSIPRSGKWQSYEQYF. CDR3 in DNA: TGTGCCAGTAGTATCCCCAGGTCGGGAAAGTGGCAGTCCTACGAGCAGTACTTC.

The chain is built from TRBV2 and TRBJ1-2, with D possibly matching TRBD1 (5 bases). V lost 4 bases and J lost 8, with 20 bases in between. Germline-derived CDR1 and CDR2 are SNHLY and FYNNEI. This CDR3 comprises 15 residues. Here the CDR3 DNA reads TGTGCCAGCAGTGTTAATTCGCAGGGAGGATACGGCTACACCTTC. It codes for CASSVNSQGGYGYTF.

The chain has TRBV28 and TRBJ1-1; tentative D call: TRBD1 (6 bases). The CDR3 loop spans 14 amino acids. V lost 5 bases and J lost 4, with 14 bases in between. The V gene's germline CDR1 is MDHEN and CDR2 SYDVKM. As DNA, the CDR3 is TGTGCCAGCAGTCTAGAGGGGGTAGGCACTGAAGCTTTCTTT. Protein sequence: CASSLEGVGTEAFF.

The genes are TRBV4-3 and TRBJ1-6, with unresolved D. The CDR3 totals 16 residues. Trimming cost V 6 bases and J 7 bases, with 19 bases left between them. Looked up from germline, CDR1 is LGHNA and CDR2 is YSLEER. Here the CDR3 reads CASSQTAGVRNSPLHF. CDR3 sequence (DNA): TGCGCCAGCAGTCAAACCGCCGGTGTTAGAAATTCACCCCTCCACTTT.

The V call is TRBV29-1, the J call TRBJ1-4; TRBD1 might be the D (5 bases). Trimming stripped 4 bases from V and 0 bases from J, with 6 bases between. Per the germline V gene, CDR1 is SQVTM and CDR2 is ANQGSEA. This CDR3 has 13 amino acids. The CDR3 protein is CSVGQTTNEKLFF. The CDR3 bases are TGCAGCGTTGGACAGACAACTAATGAAAAACTGTTTTTT.

In its sample, this clone was seen a few times. V is TRBV5-1 and J is TRBJ1-1; no firm D call. Trimming cost V 5 bases and J 2 bases, with 16 bases left between them. The CDR3 loop spans 15 amino acids. Germline V CDR1 and CDR2: SGHRS, YFSETQ. The CDR3: CASRLLSVANTEAFF. The DNA for the CDR3 is TGCGCCAGCAGGTTGCTCAGCGTAGCTAACACTGAAGCTTTCTTT.

This chain uses TRBV29-1 with TRBJ2-3; 7 positions match TRBD2. The CDR3 contains 14 residues. The germline CDR1 and CDR2 sequences are SQVTM and ANQGSEA. V lost 6 bases, J lost 2 bases, and 8 bases stayed unmatched. CDR3 protein: CSVGPAGLTDTQYF. CDR3 nucleotide sequence: TGCAGCGTAGGCCCAGCGGGGCTCACAGATACGCAGTATTTT.

This clone appeared a single time. The genes are TRBV28 and TRBJ1-5, with D possibly being TRBD1 (5 bases). This CDR3 spans 14 amino acids. From germline, CDR1 is MDHEN and CDR2 SYDVKM. Trimming removed 6 bases from V and 7 bases from J, with 16 bases in between. The CDR3: CASRIPRVRQPQHF. In nucleotides, the CDR3 is TGTGCCAGCAGAATACCCAGGGTCAGACAGCCCCAGCATTTT.

This chain connects TRBV11-1 to TRBJ2-6; the D is unclear. Trimming took off 3 bases at V and 4 bases at J, with 4 bases between the two ends. The CDR3 is 13 amino acids. Germline V gene data show CDR1 as SGHAT and CDR2 as FQDESV (reference sequence). Here the CDR3 DNA reads TGTGCCAGCAGCTTGGAGGGGGCCAACGTCCTGACTTTC. This sequence encodes CASSLEGANVLTF. The full variable domain, its missing parts supplied by reference TRBV11-1 and TRBJ2-6, is EAEVAQSPRYKITEKSQAVAFWCDPISGHATLYWYRQILGQGPELLVQFQDESVVDDSQLPKDRFSAERLKGVDSTLKIQPAELGDSAMYLCASSLEGANVLTFGAGSRLTVL.

The chain recombines TRBV6-5 with TRBJ2-3; 8 bases are shared with TRBD1. Germline V gene sequence: CDR1 MNHEY, CDR2 SVGAGI. This CDR3 comprises 14 residues. The V and J ends lost 6 bases and 4 bases, in that order; junction bases with no gene match: 6. CDR3 nucleotides: TGTGCCAGCAGGACGACAGGGGTGGCAGATACGCAGTATTTT. Translating gives CASRTTGVADTQYF.

The chain has TRBV19 and TRBJ2-2; 15 bases agree with TRBD2. From germline, CDR1 is LNHDA and CDR2 SQIVND (reference sequence). The CDR3 has 18 amino acids. V lost 3 bases, J lost 4 bases, and 6 bases stayed unmatched. Here the CDR3 DNA reads TGTGCCAGTAGTATGGGACTAGCGGGGGGCCGAGGCACCGGGGAGCTGTTTTTT. Its protein is CASSMGLAGGRGTGELFF.

Written as DNA, the CDR3 is TGTGCCAGCAGTTACGGCAAAGCGGGCAATGAGCAGTTCTTC. It yields the protein CASSYGKAGNEQFF. J is TRBJ2-1 and V is TRBV6-6; possibly TRBD2 for D (6 bases). Trimming removed 2 bases at V and 6 bases at J, with 11 bases between. Germline lookup yields CDR1 MNHNY and CDR2 SVGAGI (reference sequence). The CDR3 spans 14 residues.

This chain joins TRBV13 and TRBJ1-6; 8 bases match TRBD1. Looked up from germline, CDR1 is PRHDT and CDR2 is FYEKMQ (reference sequence). V shed 1 base and J 9 bases; nucleotides not matched to a gene: 5. The CDR3 runs to 15 residues. The CDR3 reads CASSLVGTGRSPLHF. In nucleotides, the CDR3 is TGTGCCAGCAGCTTAGTGGGGACAGGTCGTTCACCCCTCCACTTT.

V gene TRBV4-2 combines with J gene TRBJ1-1; a weak D match, TRBD1 (6 bases). Trimming shortened V by 0 bases and J by 7 bases, and 18 bases separated the two germline ends. The CDR3 runs to 16 residues. Germline V CDR1 and CDR2: LGHNA, YNFKEQ. CDR3 nucleotides: TGTGCCAGCAGCCAAGAGGGTGGCAGGGGTTATGATGAAGCTTTCTTT. Translated: CASSQEGGRGYDEAFF.

The DNA for the CDR3 is TGCGCCAGCAGCCAAGTAGTAGCGGGGGAAGATACGCAGTATTTT. This translates into CASSQVVAGEDTQYF. V gene TRBV4-3 combines with J gene TRBJ2-3; TRBD2 matches at 9 bases. Germline V CDR1 and CDR2: LGHNA, YSLEER. J lost 5 bases, V lost 1 base, and 4 bases had no gene match. The CDR3 has 15 residues.

The chain is built from TRBV4-2 and TRBJ2-5, with TRBD2 identical over 9 bases. Germline loops: CDR1 LGHNA, CDR2 YNFKEQ. The CDR3 consists of 16 residues. V was clipped by 3 bases and J by 4 bases; unmatched bases: 9. This CDR3 reads CASSHTAGGHGETQYF. The CDR3 bases are TGTGCCAGCAGCCACACGGCGGGGGGGCACGGAGAGACCCAGTACTTC.

The chain combines TRBV7-2 with TRBJ2-7; 7 nucleotides align to TRBD1. This CDR3 contains 14 residues. J lost 3 bases, V lost 5 bases, and 7 bases had no gene match. CDR1 SGHTA and CDR2 FQGNSA come from the germline V gene. The CDR3 region has the DNA TGTGCCAGCAGCACCGTAAGGACAGGCTACGAGCAGTACTTC. Its protein product is CASSTVRTGYEQYF.

The chain employs TRBV9 and TRBJ1-2; possible D gene TRBD1, 6 bases. This CDR3 comprises 16 residues. Trimming shortened V by 0 bases and J by 8 bases, and 20 bases separated the two germline ends. Germline CDR1 is SGDLS and CDR2 is YYNGEE. The CDR3 sequence is CASSVAGATGLGGYTF. CDR3 DNA sequence: TGTGCCAGCAGCGTAGCTGGAGCCACAGGGCTAGGCGGCTACACCTTC.

The DNA of the CDR3 is TGTGCCAGCAGACCACCACAGGGGGCGGGTGAGCAGTACTTC. Its translation: CASRPPQGAGEQYF. This sequence joins TRBV28 and TRBJ2-7; the match to TRBD1 covers 9 bases. Germline V gene sequence: CDR1 MDHEN, CDR2 SYDVKM. Losses at the gene ends were 6 bases for V and 7 bases for J; bases not matched to a gene: 10. This CDR3 comprises 14 residues. Variable domain in full (rest from reference TRBV28 and TRBJ2-7): DVKVTQSSRYLVKRTGEKVFLECVQDMDHENMFWYRQDPGLGLRLIYFSYDVKMKEKGDIPEGYSVSREKKERFSLILESASTNQTSMYLCASRPPQGAGEQYFGPGTRLTVT.

The V gene is TRBV29-1, the J gene TRBJ1-2, with a weak D call TRBD1 (6 bases). The germline V gene encodes CDR1 SQVTM and CDR2 ANQGSEA. V lost 6 bases and J lost 2, with 13 bases in between. CDR3 length equals 13 residues. Here the CDR3 DNA reads TGCAGCGTACAGGGATGGGGCAACTATGGCTACACCTTC. It specifies CSVQGWGNYGYTF.

This chain joins TRBV13 and TRBJ1-1; 9 bases line up with TRBD1. This CDR3 has 15 amino acids. Per germline, CDR1 PRHDT and CDR2 FYEKMQ (reference sequence). V lost 2 bases, J lost 1 base, and 2 bases stayed unmatched. DNA of the CDR3: TGTGCCAGCAGCTTACAACAGGGGGCGAACACTGAAGCTTTCTTT. It codes for CASSLQQGANTEAFF.

The V gene is TRBV7-6, the J gene TRBJ2-3; 9 bases agree with TRBD1. Germline CDR1 reads SGHVS; CDR2 reads FNYEAQ. After removal of 1 base from V and 2 bases from J, the junction contained 4 bases not matched to a gene. There are 16 residues in the CDR3. CDR3 sequence (DNA): TGTGCCAGCAGCTTAGGCACAGGGGGCATCACAGATACGCAGTATTTT. This encodes CASSLGTGGITDTQYF.

The rearrangement links TRBV5-4 to TRBJ2-1; TRBD2 aligns across 7 bases. J gave up 5 bases and V 0 bases, and 5 bases lay outside the gene matches. The CDR3 is 15 amino acids. The germline gives CDR1 SGHNT, CDR2 YYREEE (reference sequence). This CDR3 is CASSLALATDNEQFF. The CDR3 DNA sequence: TGTGCCAGCAGCTTGGCACTAGCGACCGACAATGAGCAGTTCTTC.

The chain recombines TRBV19 with TRBJ2-1; 13 positions agree with TRBD2. Unmatched junction bases numbered 11, after V lost 3 bases and J lost 9 bases. CDR1 and CDR2 (germline): LNHDA, SQIVND (reference sequence). This CDR3 spans 17 amino acids. CDR3 amino acids: CASSIKGTSGGAVEQFF. The CDR3 DNA reads as TGTGCCAGTAGTATCAAGGGCACTAGCGGGGGGGCCGTTGAGCAGTTCTTC.